Given below is one TCR beta chain in context. Its antigen is currently unknown. TCRdb re-called the reads with MiXCR, one entry per CDR3 protein. The profile shows around 800,000 distinct CDR3 sequences, approximately 29% of them singletons. The CDR3 extends over 15 amino acids. Looked up from germline, CDR1 is KGHDR and CDR2 is SFDVKD. Trimming took off 6 bases at V and 0 bases at J, with 10 bases between the two ends. This record comes from a study of T cell repertoires in cytomegalovirus infection. Study-wide points: CMV-specific HLA-C-restricted TCR beta clonotypes dominated the ex vivo response. There were carriers of CMV plus the relevant HLA, and cumulative public TCR beta family frequency identified them.

The chain uses TRBV24-1 and TRBJ2-2, with D maybe TRBD1 (5 bases). This sequence originates from a human donor in good health (CMV status not recorded). Some clones in this sample may be carry-over from other donors' samples. This material consisted of cultured CD8+ T cells from PBMCs, taken from culture after CMV antigen stimulation. The CDR3 nucleotides read TGTGCCACCAGTCCCCGGACACCGAACACCGGGGAGCTGTTTTTT. Protein product: CATSPRTPNTGELFF.